This passage covers 8 T cell receptor beta chains from one sample sequenced in a study of CD8 T cells in Susac syndrome. RNA was extracted with the RNeasy kit, and a quantity of roughly 0.5 to 1 ug was reverse transcribed using random hexamers. TCRdb reprocessed the immunoSEQ multiplex PCR reads with MiXCR, giving one entry per CDR3 protein. The sample contains about 430,000 distinct CDR3 sequences, more than 80% of which appear only once. The sequenced sample consisted of CD8+ T cells from PBMCs. The receptors were gathered from a human donor with multiple sclerosis.

V and J are TRBV5-8 and TRBJ2-2, with 8 bases that match TRBD1. From germline, CDR1 is SGHTS and CDR2 YDEGEE. The CDR3 length is 16 residues. The junction had 13 bases not matched to a gene; V was cut back by 7 bases and J by 5 bases. This chain's CDR3 is CASPRQETGVTGELFF. The CDR3 DNA reads as TGTGCCAGCCCCAGGCAGGAGACAGGGGTTACCGGGGAGCTGTTTTTT.

The chain joins TRBV4-1 to TRBJ2-5; possibly TRBD2 for D (5 bases). CDR1 MGHRA and CDR2 YSYEKL come from the germline V gene. The V and J ends lost 0 bases and 1 base respectively, with 15 bases between them. The CDR3 is 17 residues long. For the CDR3, the DNA is TGCGCCAGCAGCCAAGATCCCGTGGGGAGCGCCCAAGAGACCCAGTACTTC. Amino acids: CASSQDPVGSAQETQYF.

In this sample, this clonotype turned up once. The V gene is TRBV12-3 or TRBV12-4, the J gene TRBJ2-1, with D perhaps matching TRBD2 (7 bases). This CDR3 has 15 residues. V gave up 8 bases and J gave up 3 bases, with 17 bases separating them. The CDR3 DNA reads as TGTGCCAGCGGTCCCGAGGGGGGGGGCTACAATGAGCAGTTCTTC. Protein sequence: CASGPEGGGYNEQFF.

This chain joins TRBV28 and TRBJ2-1; TRBD2 is a possible D gene (5 bases). The V end lost 7 bases, the J end lost 6 bases, and 16 bases lay between the germline ends. Per germline, CDR1 MDHEN and CDR2 SYDVKM. This CDR3 has 14 amino acids. The CDR3 nucleotides read TGTGCCAGCACCACTAGGGCCGGGATCAATGAGCAGTTCTTC. It encodes CASTTRAGINEQFF.

The sample holds a few counts of this clonotype. One end of the junction fails to match germline, which may point to a read error. The chain carries TRBV4-1 and TRBJ2-2; D not resolved. In germline, CDR1 is MGHRA, CDR2 YSYEKL. CDR3 size: 12 residues. CDR3 sequence: CASSQVSGELFF. In DNA, the CDR3 is TGTGCCAGCAGTCAGGTTTCAGGGGAGCTGTTTTTT.

The chain is built from TRBV9 and TRBJ2-7; weak D call: TRBD1 (6 bases). V was clipped by 0 bases and J by 3 bases, with 10 bases between them. CDR3 length equals 14 residues. Germline V gene sequence: CDR1 SGDLS, CDR2 YYNGEE. CDR3 amino acids: CASSVDGTSYEQYF. The CDR3 nucleotides read TGTGCCAGCAGCGTAGACGGGACAAGCTACGAGCAGTACTTC.

The chain is built from TRBV28 and TRBJ2-3; D may be TRBD2 (7 bases). The V gene's germline CDR1 is MDHEN and CDR2 SYDVKM. V dropped 2 bases and J dropped 3 bases, with 15 bases sitting between them. This CDR3 has 16 amino acids. Written as DNA, the CDR3 is TGTGCCAGCAGTTTAAGAGGAGGGGGAGGGACAGATACGCAGTATTTT. It codes for CASSLRGGGGTDTQYF.

The chain combines TRBV6-2 or TRBV6-3 with TRBJ2-7; D remains ambiguous. Germline CDR1 is MNHEY and CDR2 is SVGEGT. The CDR3 covers 13 residues. The ends were cut back, 1 base at V and 0 bases at J, with 4 bases in the middle. CDR3: CASSYYSSYEQYF. In DNA, the CDR3 is TGTGCCAGCAGTTACTACAGCTCCTACGAGCAGTACTTC.